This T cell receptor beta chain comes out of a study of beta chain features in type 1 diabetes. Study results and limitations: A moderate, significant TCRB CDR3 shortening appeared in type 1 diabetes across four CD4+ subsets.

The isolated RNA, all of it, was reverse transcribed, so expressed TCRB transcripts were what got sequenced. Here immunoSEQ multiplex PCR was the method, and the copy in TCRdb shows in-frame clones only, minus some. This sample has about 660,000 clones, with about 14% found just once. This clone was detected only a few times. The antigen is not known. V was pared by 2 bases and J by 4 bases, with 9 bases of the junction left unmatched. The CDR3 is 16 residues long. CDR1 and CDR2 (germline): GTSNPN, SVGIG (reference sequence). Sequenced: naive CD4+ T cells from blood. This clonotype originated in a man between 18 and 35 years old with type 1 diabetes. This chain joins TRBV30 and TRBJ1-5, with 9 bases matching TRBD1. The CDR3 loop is CAWSPNRGLRNQPQHF. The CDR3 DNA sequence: TGTGCCTGGAGTCCGAACAGGGGGCTGAGGAATCAGCCCCAGCATTTT.